This T cell receptor beta chain originates from a study of beta chain features in type 1 diabetes. Whole-study results and caveats: Shorter TCRB CDR3s, moderately but significantly so, were found in Type 1 diabetes patients in all four CD4+ subsets.

This CDR3 has 17 amino acids. Trimming stripped 5 bases from V and 2 bases from J, with 22 bases between. Germline CDR1 and CDR2: SGHTA and FQGNSA. Regarding this clone: Its antigen is currently unknown.

Naive, central memory, regulatory and stem cell-like memory cells within the CD4+ compartment were sorted using CD45RO/CCR7/CD25/CD127/CD95/CD27. Sorting gave populations that all exceeded 98% purity. Sequencing targeted expressed TCRB transcripts, as all isolated RNA had been reverse transcribed. Sequenced naive, central memory and regulatory T cell samples produced an average of around 3.9 million reads. The method was immunoSEQ multiplex PCR; TCRdb's version includes in-frame clones alone and lacks a portion of them. The data contain some 900,000 clones, 15% to 20% of them singletons. The receptor comes from a woman between 18 and 30 years old in good health. The chain is built from TRBV7-2 and TRBJ2-7; D is unresolved. Sample: naive CD4+ T cells from blood. The CDR3 reads CASSTYPSLGGPYEQYF. The CDR3 DNA sequence: TGTGCCAGCAGCACATATCCCTCCTTGGGCGGACCCTACGAGCAGTACTTC. Variable domain in full (rest from reference TRBV7-2 and TRBJ2-7): GAGVSQSPSNKVTEKGKDVELRCDPISGHTALYWYRQSLGQGLEFLIYFQGNSAPDKSGLPSDRFSAERTGGSVSTLTIQRTQQEDSAVYLCASSTYPSLGGPYEQYFGPGTRLTVT.